The 17 T cell receptor beta chains below come from one sample, sequenced in a study of CD8+CD57+ T cells in acquired aplastic anemia. Patients sequenced had flow cytometry evidence of CD8+CD57+ cell expansion. Researchers used genomic DNA as the template to profile TCR beta VDJ and CDR3. TCRdb independently ran MiXCR on the reads; one entry per CDR3 protein. The sample includes about half a million distinct CDR3 sequences, about a third seen only once; the top ten take roughly 0.89%. Sequenced input: sorted CD4+, CD8+, or CD8+CD57+ T cells (not recorded which) from PBMCs. The receptor source for this set is a human donor with aplastic anemia.

This chain connects TRBV9 to TRBJ2-3, with D uncertain. Trimming took 0 bases from V and 3 from J, leaving 5 bases between them. Germline lookup yields CDR1 SGDLS and CDR2 YYNGEE. The CDR3 loop spans 13 amino acids. CDR3 sequence (DNA): TGTGCCAGCAGCGTAGTTAGTACAGATACGCAGTATTTT. As protein: CASSVVSTDTQYF.

In its sample, this clonotype was seen many times. This chain joins TRBV7-8 and TRBJ2-3; TRBD2 agrees at 11 bases. The ends lost 5 bases at V and 3 bases at J; junction bases unmatched: 7. The CDR3 is made up of 16 amino acids. Per the germline V gene, CDR1 is SGHVS and CDR2 is FQNEAQ. The CDR3 DNA reads TGTGCCAGCAGCCCGAAGACTAGCGGGGTAACAGATACGCAGTATTTT. It encodes CASSPKTSGVTDTQYF.

The J gene is TRBJ2-5, the V gene TRBV2; 7 nucleotides align to TRBD1. The length of the CDR3 is 15 residues. The junction had 12 bases not matched to a gene; V was cut back by 6 bases and J by 5 bases. The germline gives CDR1 SNHLY, CDR2 FYNNEI. The CDR3: CASSTLTGVEETQYF. The CDR3 bases are TGTGCCAGCAGCACCCTAACAGGGGTTGAGGAGACCCAGTACTTC.

The chain employs TRBV4-1 and TRBJ2-7; D gene ambiguous. The CDR3 runs 13 residues. V was pared by 1 base and J by 7 bases, with 11 bases between. The germline CDR1 and CDR2 sequences are MGHRA and YSYEKL. In DNA, the CDR3 is TGCGCCAGCAGCCAAGGGTTAAGGAAAGAGCAGTACTTC. It is translated as CASSQGLRKEQYF.

Ten or more counts support this clonotype. The rearrangement joins TRBV29-1 to TRBJ2-7; perhaps TRBD1 as D (6 bases). This CDR3 contains 13 residues. Germline V gene lookup returns CDR1 SQVTM and CDR2 ANQGSEA. V was cut by 6 bases and J by 1 base, with 13 bases left in between. CDR3 amino acids: CSVEQGASYEQYF. The CDR3 region has the DNA TGCAGCGTGGAACAGGGTGCTTCCTACGAGCAGTACTTC.

This clonotype appeared many times. The chain uses TRBV12-3 or TRBV12-4 and TRBJ1-5; unclear D gene. The CDR3 has 13 amino acids. V lost 6 bases and J 0 bases, leaving 6 bases between the germline ends. CDR3 nucleotide sequence: TGTGCCAGCAGCGGGCTTAGCAATCAGCCCCAGCATTTT. It yields the protein CASSGLSNQPQHF.

V is TRBV4-1 and J is TRBJ2-5; tentative D call: TRBD1 (6 bases). Germline CDR1 reads MGHRA; CDR2 reads YSYEKL. With 1 base removed from V and 4 bases from J, the gap between germline ends came to 13 bases. The CDR3 is 15 amino acids. This chain's CDR3 is CASSQAGGTGETQYF. The CDR3 DNA reads TGCGCCAGCAGCCAAGCTGGGGGCACCGGAGAGACCCAGTACTTC.

A note on this clonotype: Its ends do not fully match the called genes, so a read error is possible. The rearrangement uses TRBV6-2 or TRBV6-3 and TRBJ1-5, with D possibly TRBD1 on 6 matching bases. The CDR3 has 19 amino acids. In germline, CDR1 is MNHEY, CDR2 SVGEGT. The CDR3 loop reads CASGYGWTVPRFINQPQHF. In DNA, the CDR3 is TGTGCCAGCGGTTACGGCTGGACAGTACCTCGTTTTATCAATCAGCCCCAGCATTTT.

The chain links TRBV5-4 to TRBJ2-7; the match to TRBD1 covers 10 bases. This CDR3 spans 15 amino acids. With V trimmed by 4 bases and J by 0 bases, 4 bases remained unmatched. Germline CDR1 SGHNT, CDR2 YYREEE (reference sequence). The CDR3 here is CASSHRQGASYEQYF. CDR3 in DNA: TGTGCCAGCAGCCATAGACAGGGGGCCTCCTACGAGCAGTACTTC.

For this clonotype: The junction shows a germline mismatch at one end, possibly a read error. The V gene is TRBV19, the J gene TRBJ2-2, with TRBD1 matching 7 bases. Germline V gives CDR1 LNHDA, CDR2 SQIVND (reference sequence). There are 16 residues in the CDR3. The CDR3 DNA reads TGCGCCAGCAGCACCGGGACAGCTTTCAACACCGGGGAGCTGTTTTTT. Translated, it gives CASSTGTAFNTGELFF.

The chain employs TRBV11-1 and TRBJ2-1; D remains unclear. In germline, CDR1 is SGHAT, CDR2 FQDESV (reference sequence). The V end lost 1 base, the J end lost 8 bases, and 12 bases lay between the germline ends. The CDR3 spans 14 residues. The CDR3 region has the DNA TGTGCCAGCAGCTTAGGTATGTCTAACGATGAGCAGTTCTTC. It specifies CASSLGMSNDEQFF.

The chain uses TRBV15 and TRBJ2-1; the match to TRBD2 covers 7 bases. Trimming removed 2 bases from V and 6 bases from J; junction bases left unmatched: 1. Germline-derived CDR1 and CDR2 are LNHNV and YYDKDF (reference sequence). The length of the CDR3 is 13 residues. This CDR3 is CATSRRTSNEQFF. For the CDR3, the DNA is TGTGCCACCAGCAGACGGACTAGCAATGAGCAGTTCTTC.

On this clonotype itself: This may stem from a read error, because a much larger clone lies one nucleotide away. The genes are TRBV7-9 and TRBJ1-2; tentatively, D is TRBD1 (6 bases). The ends were cut back, 4 bases at V and 1 base at J, with 7 bases in the middle. The CDR3 spans 13 residues. Germline CDR1 and CDR2: SEHNR and FQNEAQ (reference sequence). The CDR3 coding sequence is TGTGCCAGCAGCTGGGACAATAACTATGGCTACACCTTC. It is translated as CASSWDNNYGYTF.

Turning to this clonotype: A much larger clone is a single base away; this may be a read error. The gene calls are TRBV11-2 and TRBJ2-7; D possibly uses TRBD1 or TRBD2 (6 bases each). The ends were cut back, 6 bases at V and 6 bases at J, with 15 bases in the middle. This CDR3 has 13 residues. Germline CDR1 is SGHAT and CDR2 is FQNNGV. CDR3: CASSPRGVAEQYF. The CDR3 coding sequence is TGTGCCAGCAGTCCGAGGGGGGTCGCCGAGCAGTACTTC.

Turning to this clonotype: A much larger clone differs by one base, so this may be a read error. The chain joins TRBV5-1 to TRBJ1-2; possible D gene TRBD1, 5 bases. This CDR3 has 15 residues. Looked up from germline, CDR1 is SGHRS and CDR2 is YFSETQ. V lost 0 bases, J lost 5 bases, and 14 bases lay in between. CDR3 bases: TGCGCCAGCAGCTTGGGGTTACAGGCATGTTATGGCTACACCTTC. This codes for CASSLGLQACYGYTF.

This clonotype was counted only a few times. With a much larger clone just one base away, this may be a read error. The chain recombines TRBV10-3 with TRBJ2-5; D remains ambiguous. Germline loops: CDR1 ENHRY, CDR2 SYGVKD. This CDR3 region has 13 residues. The CDR3 spells CAIKRDIQETQHF. The CDR3 nucleotides are TGTGCCATCAAACGAGACATCCAAGAGACCCAGCACTTC.

Points on this clonotype: Its ends do not fully match the called genes, so a read error is possible. V is TRBV20-1 and J is TRBJ1-6, with D hard to call. The V gene's germline CDR1 is DFQATT and CDR2 SNEGSKA (reference sequence). The CDR3 is made up of 17 amino acids. CDR3 sequence (DNA): TGCAGTGCTAGAGACGCCCCTACACGCTCCTATAATCCACCCCTCCACTTT. Its protein product is CSARDAPTRSYNPPLHF.